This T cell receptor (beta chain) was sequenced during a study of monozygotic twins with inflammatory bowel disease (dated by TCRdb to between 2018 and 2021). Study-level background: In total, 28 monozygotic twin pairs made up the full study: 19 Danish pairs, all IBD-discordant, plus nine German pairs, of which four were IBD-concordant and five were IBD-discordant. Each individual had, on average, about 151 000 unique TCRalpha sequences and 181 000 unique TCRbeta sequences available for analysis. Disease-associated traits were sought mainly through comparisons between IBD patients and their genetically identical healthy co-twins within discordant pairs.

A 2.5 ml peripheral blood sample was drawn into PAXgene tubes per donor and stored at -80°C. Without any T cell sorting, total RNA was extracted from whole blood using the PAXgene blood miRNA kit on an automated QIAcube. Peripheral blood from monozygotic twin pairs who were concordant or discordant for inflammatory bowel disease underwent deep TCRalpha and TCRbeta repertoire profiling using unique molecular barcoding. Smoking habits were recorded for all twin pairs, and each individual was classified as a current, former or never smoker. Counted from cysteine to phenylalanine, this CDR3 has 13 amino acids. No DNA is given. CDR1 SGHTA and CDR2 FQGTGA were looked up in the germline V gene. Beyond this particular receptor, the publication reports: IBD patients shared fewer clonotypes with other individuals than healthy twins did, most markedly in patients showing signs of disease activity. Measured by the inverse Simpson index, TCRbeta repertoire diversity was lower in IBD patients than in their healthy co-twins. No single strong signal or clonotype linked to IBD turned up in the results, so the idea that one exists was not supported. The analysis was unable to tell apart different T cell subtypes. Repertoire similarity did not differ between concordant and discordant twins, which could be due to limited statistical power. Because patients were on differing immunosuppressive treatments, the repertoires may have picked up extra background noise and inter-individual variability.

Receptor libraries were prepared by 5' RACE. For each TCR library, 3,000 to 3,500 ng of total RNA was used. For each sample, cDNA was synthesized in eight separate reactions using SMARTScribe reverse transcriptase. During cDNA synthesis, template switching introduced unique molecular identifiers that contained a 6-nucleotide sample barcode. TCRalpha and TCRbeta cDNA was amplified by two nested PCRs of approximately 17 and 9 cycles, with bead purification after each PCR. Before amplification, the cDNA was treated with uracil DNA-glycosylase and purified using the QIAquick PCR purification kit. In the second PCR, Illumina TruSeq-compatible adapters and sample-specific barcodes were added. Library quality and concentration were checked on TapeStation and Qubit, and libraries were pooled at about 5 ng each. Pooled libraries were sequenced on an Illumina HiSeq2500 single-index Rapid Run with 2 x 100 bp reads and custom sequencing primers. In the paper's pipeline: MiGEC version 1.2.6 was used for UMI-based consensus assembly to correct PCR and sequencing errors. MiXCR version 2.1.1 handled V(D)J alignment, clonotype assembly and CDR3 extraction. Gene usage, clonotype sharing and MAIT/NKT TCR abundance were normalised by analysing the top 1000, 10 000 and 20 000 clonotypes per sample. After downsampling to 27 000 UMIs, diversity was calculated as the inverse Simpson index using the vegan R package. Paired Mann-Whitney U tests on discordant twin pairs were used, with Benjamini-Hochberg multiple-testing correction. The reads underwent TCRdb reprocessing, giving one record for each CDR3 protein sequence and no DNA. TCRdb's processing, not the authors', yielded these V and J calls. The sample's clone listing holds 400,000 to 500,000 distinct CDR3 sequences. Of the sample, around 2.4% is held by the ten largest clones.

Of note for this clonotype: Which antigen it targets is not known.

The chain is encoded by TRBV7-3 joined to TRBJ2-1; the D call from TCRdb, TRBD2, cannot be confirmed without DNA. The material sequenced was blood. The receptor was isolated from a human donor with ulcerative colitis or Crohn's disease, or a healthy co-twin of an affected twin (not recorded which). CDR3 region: CASSLNVGGEQFF. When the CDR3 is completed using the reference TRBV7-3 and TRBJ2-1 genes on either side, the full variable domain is GAGVSQTPSNKVTEKGKYVELRCDPISGHTALYWYRQSLGQGPEFLIYFQGTGAADDSGLPNDRFFAVRPEGSVSTLKIQRTERGDSAVYLCASSLNVGGEQFFGPGTRLTVL.